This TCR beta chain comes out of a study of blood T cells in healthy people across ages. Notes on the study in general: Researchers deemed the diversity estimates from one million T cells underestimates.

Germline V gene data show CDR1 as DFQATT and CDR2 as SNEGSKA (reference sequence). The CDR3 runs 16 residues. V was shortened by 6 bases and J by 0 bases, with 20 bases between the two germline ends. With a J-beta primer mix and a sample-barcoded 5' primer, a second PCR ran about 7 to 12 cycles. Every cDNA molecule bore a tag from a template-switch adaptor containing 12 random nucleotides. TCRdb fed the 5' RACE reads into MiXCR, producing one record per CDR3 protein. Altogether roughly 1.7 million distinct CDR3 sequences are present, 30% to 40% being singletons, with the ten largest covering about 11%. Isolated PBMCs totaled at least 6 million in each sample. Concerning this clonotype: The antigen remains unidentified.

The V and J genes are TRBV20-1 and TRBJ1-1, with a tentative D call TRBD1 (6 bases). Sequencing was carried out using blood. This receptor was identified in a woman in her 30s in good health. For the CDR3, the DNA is TGCAGTGCCAACGTAAGGGGGAGGACGATGAACACTGAAGCTTTCTTT. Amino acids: CSANVRGRTMNTEAFF.